These T cell receptor beta chains were read from a single sample in a study of chemoradiotherapy in HPV16-positive cancers. The protocol was immunoSEQ multiplex PCR, while the TCRdb copy is restricted to in-frame clones and leaves out a portion. The sample includes some 25,000 clones, 94% of them seen just once. The specimen was obtained from a patient who underwent chemoradiotherapy. Every receptor here comes from a human donor with HPV-associated anogenital cancer. Both conserved end residues are part of each CDR3. A D gene is named only where the DNA matches it firmly. Size tells how often a clone was seen (once, few, many) or the class of an expanded clone, and some rows leave it out.

>.|TRBV19|TRBD1|TRBJ1-1
CATSDRLEAFF
TGTGCCACCTCGGACAGGTTAGAGGCTTTCTTT
>.|TRBV2|.|TRBJ2-3
CASSGLASVGDTQYF
TGTGCCAGCAGTGGGTTAGCGAGTGTGGGAGATACGCAGTATTTT
>.|TRBV28|.|TRBJ2-7
CASSSVYEQYF
TGTGCCAGCAGTTCGGTATACGAGCAGTACTTC
>.|TRBV30|TRBD2|TRBJ2-1
CARESGGASSLFF
TGTGCTAGAGAGAGCGGGGGGGCTTCCTCACTGTTCTTC
>.|TRBV6-5|TRBD1|TRBJ1-1
CASSGQGAGNTEAFF
TGTGCCAGCAGTGGACAGGGGGCCGGGAACACTGAAGCTTTCTTT
>.|TRBV5-5|TRBD1|TRBJ1-5
CASRLTGGRNQPQHF
TGTGCCAGCCGTCTTACAGGGGGCCGCAATCAGCCCCAGCATTTT
>.|TRBV5-6|.|TRBJ1-1
CASSPGGFMNTEAFF
TGTGCCAGCAGCCCCGGGGGGTTCATGAACACTGAAGCTTTCTTT
>.|TRBV12-2|.|TRBJ1-2
CASRLGPGGNYGYTF
TGTGCAAGTCGCTTAGGGCCAGGGGGGAACTATGGCTACACCTTC
>.|TRBV19|TRBD2|TRBJ2-5
CASAGTKVETQYF
TGTGCCAGTGCCGGGACTAAGGTCGAGACCCAGTACTTC
>.|TRBV5-5|TRBD1|TRBJ1-4
CASSSGQGRTLREKLFF
TGTGCCAGCAGCTCGGGACAGGGAAGGACCCTAAGAGAAAAACTGTTTTTT
>.|TRBV6-6|.|TRBJ2-7
CASSTAGRGNEQYF
TGTGCCAGCAGTACCGCAGGTAGGGGCAACGAGCAGTACTTC
>.|TRBV2|.|TRBJ2-7
CASRATFNYEQYF
TGTGCCAGCAGGGCCACTTTCAACTACGAGCAGTACTTC
>few|TRBV7-2|.|TRBJ2-5
CASSLHETQYF
TGTGCCAGCAGCTTACACGAGACCCAGTACTTC
>once|TRBV14|.|TRBJ2-7
CASSAYYRGSYEQYF
TGTGCCAGCAGCGCCTACTACCGTGGGTCCTACGAGCAGTACTTC
>once|TRBV7-2|.|TRBJ1-2
CASSSFRESGDGYTF
TGTGCCAGCAGTTCTTTCCGGGAATCGGGGGATGGCTACACCTTC
>.|TRBV29-1|TRBD1|TRBJ1-1
CSVETGFSTEAFF
TGCAGCGTCGAGACAGGGTTTAGTACTGAAGCTTTCTTT